Listed here is a single T cell receptor (beta chain). Its antigen remains unidentified. Base qualities are not recorded, but no much larger clone differs from it by a single base. This record comes from a study of radiation and T cells in renal cell carcinoma (dated by TCRdb to 2018 to 2021). Some background on the complete study: A total of around 50 samples underwent TCR beta sequencing, made up of roughly 26 tumors and some 27 peripheral blood samples. Across all 53 samples, 3,800,000 or so unique CDR3 nucleotide sequences encoding about 2.4 million unique CDR3 amino acid sequences were identified. The final blood draw was performed at 4 weeks after radiation, at the same time as nephrectomy. Results and caveats for the whole study, not just this receptor: Blood repertoire dynamics were not followed beyond 4 weeks after treatment. In blood, the top tumor clonotypes increased between baseline and 2 weeks post-radiation and then shrank by 4 weeks, which suggests that tumor-resident clones expanded only transiently. The single-armed trial design could not address effects of radiation dose or scheduling on the TCR repertoire. Because pretreatment tumor biopsies were not available, the study could not determine whether clonotypes were already present within the tumor at baseline.

The CDR3 covers 13 residues, taking in both the cysteine and the phenylalanine. Only the CDR3 DNA is retained, 39 bases long and in frame from the first base. CDR1 SGHDN and CDR2 FVKESK are derived from the germline V gene. Between the V and J ends, shortened by 2 bases and 2 bases respectively, the junction contains 6 bases. The time point label, read with the paper, signifies: blood 4 weeks post-SBRT, at nephrectomy. According to the study, the label for this sample's treatment or condition signals: 15 Gy SBRT to primary tumor, nephrectomy 4 weeks later. Samples were obtained from a clinical trial, in which 15 Gy stereotactic body radiation therapy was delivered to primary renal cell carcinomas and nephrectomy was performed 4 weeks later. To follow tumor-enriched clonotypes, serial peripheral blood was collected from radiation-treated patients at baseline and at 2 weeks and 4 weeks after SBRT. Every patient's renal cell carcinoma showed clear cell pathology. The QIAamp DNA Blood Mini Kit (Qiagen) was used to prepare genomic DNA for TCR sequencing. Only samples passing all quality control checks were included in the analyses.

TCR beta libraries were generated from genomic DNA with the immunoSEQ kit, following the manufacturer's recommendations. Library preparation used a first multiplex PCR with proprietary primers, then a second PCR adding unique barcodes, with bead cleanups after each round. A positive control reaction and a negative control reaction, both provided in the kit, were run with every batch of samples. The final libraries underwent checking on an Agilent 4200 TapeStation D1000 ScreenTape, volumetric pooling, and quantification by qPCR. An Illumina NextSeq500 fitted with a MidOutput 150-cycle cartridge performed the sequencing, running 156 Read1 cycles and 15 Index1 cycles with the kit's custom primers. The pooled library was loaded at roughly 0.94 pM with a roughly 22% PhiX control spike-in. On the study's bioinformatics: The vendor-processed data were analyzed in R, and a clonotype was defined as all T cells that share the same CDR3 nucleotide sequence. For clone abundance analyses, frequencies were normalized to the 10,000 most abundant clones in each sample. Public T cell clones, averaging fewer than five per sample, were removed before analysis. Tumor-enriched clonotypes and baseline blood-enriched clonotypes were defined as those with an abundance difference of at least 32-fold between compartments. A beta-binomial differential abundance model was used to identify clonotypes that were expanded or contracted between blood time points. Tumor-blood repertoire similarity was measured with the Baroni-Urbani and Buser coefficient, and groups were compared using two-tailed Wilcoxon tests in R. TCRdb holds this immuneACCESS table with in-frame rearrangements only. Some clones are missing; in checked studies, unresolved V genes explain under half, and the rest has no known cause. V and J calls plus clone size are reproduced from that table; the DNA served to infer D and trimming. Here the sample has roughly 170,000 clones; roughly nine tenths occur a single time. The ten largest clonotypes hold roughly 10% of the sample.

The clonotype originates from a woman aged 50 to 60 with renal cell carcinoma. The rearrangement combines TRBV14 with TRBJ1-1; a confident D gene designation cannot be given. The sequencing used blood, collected from a patient whose treatment included radiotherapy and nephrectomy. The encoded CDR3 is CASSQTDNTEAFF. The nucleotide sequence reads TGTGCCAGCAGCCAAACAGATAACACTGAAGCTTTCTTT. Full variable domain (CDR3 extended with the reference TRBV14 and TRBJ1-1 proteins): EAGVTQFPSHSVIEKGQTVTLRCDPISGHDNLYWYRRVMGKEIKFLLHFVKESKQDESGMPNNRFLAERTGGTYSTLKVQPAELEDSGVYFCASSQTDNTEAFFGQGTRLTVV.